These 22 T cell receptor beta chains were all obtained from the same sample, sequenced in a study of OX40 agonist ivuxolimab in advanced cancers. Library prep was done by the immunoSEQ multiplex PCR assay. Sourced from immuneACCESS, this table was stored by TCRdb with only in-frame sequences that have V and J called. A share of the clones is absent; for the studies checked, an unresolved V gene accounts for under half, and the remainder has no known explanation. This sample comprises tens of thousands of clones, about 81% of them detected only once. Approximately 25% of the sample goes to the ten largest clones. The sequences come from CD4+ or CD8+ T cells sorted from blood, collected in a trial of the OX40 agonist ivuxolimab. The receptors were sampled from an adult with an advanced solid tumor such as melanoma, head and neck, liver or kidney cancer.

This clone appeared once. The rearrangement uses TRBV4-2 and TRBJ1-6, with 8 bases fitting TRBD1. Germline CDR1 is LGHNA and CDR2 is YNFKEQ. The CDR3 contains 16 residues. With 2 bases clipped from V and 8 bases from J, the junction kept 8 bases outside the gene matches. In DNA, the CDR3 is TGTGCCAGCAGCCAACTCGACAGGGGAATGGATTCACCCCTCCACTTT. Protein sequence: CASSQLDRGMDSPLHF.

V and J are TRBV18 and TRBJ1-2; D gene unclear. Between the trimmed V and J ends, which lost 4 bases and 5 bases, there was a span of 11 bases. This CDR3 has 13 amino acids. The germline gives CDR1 KGHSH, CDR2 LQKENI. CDR3 sequence: CASSRTEVYGYTF. The CDR3 DNA is TGTGCCAGCTCACGCACAGAAGTTTATGGCTACACCTTC. Drawing the rest from reference TRBV18 and TRBJ1-2, the complete variable domain is NAGVMQNPRHLVRRRGQEARLRCSPMKGHSHVYWYRQLPEEGLKFMVYLQKENIIDESGMPKERFSAEFPKEGPSILRIQQVVRGDSAAYFCASSRTEVYGYTFGSGTRLTVV.

The chain is built from TRBV7-9 and TRBJ2-1; 7 nucleotides agree with TRBD2. Germline V lookup: CDR1 SEHNR, CDR2 FQNEAQ (reference sequence). The ends lost 1 base at V and 4 bases at J; junction bases unmatched: 4. The CDR3 sequence is 15 residues long. CDR3 sequence: CASSLGALAYNEQFF. The CDR3 region has the DNA TGTGCCAGCAGCTTAGGGGCACTAGCGTACAATGAGCAGTTCTTC.

Comment on this clone: The junction departs from the called germline gene at one end, perhaps through a read error. Within the sample, other DNA sequences also encode this same CDR3. The genes are TRBV2 and TRBJ2-7, with 8 bases fitting TRBD2. The CDR3 is made up of 15 amino acids. Looked up from germline, CDR1 is SNHLY and CDR2 is FYNNEI. CDR3 DNA: TGTGCCAGCAGTCCCCCCGCGGGGGGCAGGTACGAACAGTACTTC. It is translated as CASSPPAGGRYEQYF.

The J gene is TRBJ2-1, the V gene TRBV2; D perhaps matches TRBD2 (7 bases). Trimming removed 4 bases from V and 7 bases from J, with 14 bases in between. The germline V gene encodes CDR1 SNHLY and CDR2 FYNNEI. The CDR3 length is 14 residues. The CDR3 loop is CASSGGREPNEQFF. Here the CDR3 DNA reads TGTGCCAGCAGTGGGGGGCGGGAGCCGAATGAGCAGTTCTTC.

The rearrangement uses TRBV19 and TRBJ1-1; D ambiguous. Germline V lookup: CDR1 LNHDA, CDR2 SQIVND (reference sequence). There are 12 residues in the CDR3. V was shortened by 8 bases and J by 2 bases, with 9 bases between the two germline ends. For the CDR3, the DNA is TGTGCCAGTCTGGGCTTTAACACTGAAGCTTTCTTT. Translation gives CASLGFNTEAFF.

The chain recombines TRBV13 with TRBJ1-5; D ambiguous. V lost 3 bases to trimming and J lost 4 bases, with 4 bases between them. This CDR3 spans 12 amino acids. Per the germline V gene, CDR1 is PRHDT and CDR2 is FYEKMQ (reference sequence). For the CDR3, the DNA is TGTGCCAGCAGCTTGGGGAATCAGCCCCAGCATTTT. Protein product: CASSLGNQPQHF.

This chain uses TRBV7-3 with TRBJ2-1, with 7 bases matching TRBD2. V lost 0 bases and J lost 5; bases outside the gene matches: 4. The CDR3 runs to 15 residues. Germline-derived CDR1 and CDR2 are SGHTA and FQGTGA. The CDR3 region is CASSLTAGENNEQFF. As DNA, the CDR3 is TGTGCCAGCAGCTTAACGGCGGGAGAGAACAATGAGCAGTTCTTC. Full variable domain (outside the CDR3, taken from reference TRBV7-3 and TRBJ2-1): GAGVSQTPSNKVTEKGKYVELRCDPISGHTALYWYRQSLGQGPEFLIYFQGTGAADDSGLPNDRFFAVRPEGSVSTLKIQRTERGDSAVYLCASSLTAGENNEQFFGPGTRLTVL.

This chain joins TRBV6-6 and TRBJ1-1; 7 bases line up with TRBD1. Germline CDR1 MNHNY, CDR2 SVGAGI (reference sequence). Trimming at V came to 5 bases and at J to 3 bases, leaving 6 bases not matched to a gene. There are 14 residues in the CDR3. The CDR3 is CASSGQQGDTEAFF. CDR3 in DNA: TGTGCCAGCAGTGGACAGCAGGGGGACACTGAAGCTTTCTTT.

The gene calls are TRBV4-1 and TRBJ2-3, with a weak D call TRBD2 (5 bases). Germline CDR1 MGHRA, CDR2 YSYEKL. Trimming cost V 0 bases and J 1 base, with 17 bases left between them. The length of the CDR3 is 18 residues. The CDR3 bases are TGCGCCAGCAGCCAAGAGGAGGAGGTTTTGATTGGCACAGATACGCAGTATTTT. Protein sequence: CASSQEEEVLIGTDTQYF.

V usage is TRBV6-1 and J usage is TRBJ2-5, with D perhaps assigned TRBD1 or TRBD2 (5 bases each). The CDR3 has 15 residues. The germline V and J ends were trimmed by 4 bases and 1 base, with 13 bases remaining between them. Per the germline V gene, CDR1 is MNHNS and CDR2 is SASEGT. This CDR3 reads CASSGWDALQETQYF. The DNA of the CDR3 is TGTGCCAGCAGTGGCTGGGACGCTCTCCAAGAGACCCAGTACTTC.

This clone occurred once. V gene TRBV28 combines with J gene TRBJ2-1; possible D gene TRBD2, 7 bases. Deletions cut 2 bases from V and 7 bases from J, with 15 bases between. This CDR3 has 15 residues. CDR1 and CDR2 (germline): MDHEN, SYDVKM. The chain's CDR3 is CASSLVFRGANEQFF. DNA of the CDR3: TGTGCCAGCAGTTTAGTATTCCGGGGGGCGAATGAGCAGTTCTTC.

The table lists this clone with a few counts. The chain joins TRBV14 to TRBJ2-1; D remains unclear. The V and J ends lost 4 bases and 8 bases respectively, with 15 bases between them. In germline, CDR1 is SGHDN, CDR2 FVKESK. The length of the CDR3 is 14 residues. The CDR3 protein is CASSPTQFKDEQFF. The DNA of the CDR3 is TGTGCCAGCAGCCCTACACAGTTTAAAGATGAGCAGTTCTTC.

This clone is termed medium-sized (0.01 to 0.1%). Other DNA sequences from this sample encode an identical CDR3 as well. The chain couples TRBV5-1 to TRBJ2-7; 7 nucleotides agree with TRBD1. Germline assignment: CDR1 SGHRS and CDR2 YFSETQ. This CDR3 is 14 amino acids long. V shed 0 bases and J 2 bases; nucleotides not matched to a gene: 2. The CDR3 here is CASSLAQGAYEQYF. Here the CDR3 DNA reads TGCGCCAGCAGCTTGGCCCAGGGGGCCTACGAGCAGTACTTC.

V and J are TRBV9 and TRBJ2-2, with D possibly being TRBD1 (5 bases). The CDR3 has 18 residues. Trimming shortened V by 0 bases and J by 7 bases, and 22 bases separated the two germline ends. Germline CDR1 reads SGDLS; CDR2 reads YYNGEE. The CDR3 nucleotides are TGTGCCAGCAGCGTAGGGCTCCCCAGGGAACCTCAGAGCGGGGAGCTGTTTTTT. Protein sequence: CASSVGLPREPQSGELFF. The full variable domain, in which reference TRBV9 and TRBJ2-2 provide the parts outside the CDR3, is DSGVTQTPKHLITATGQRVTLRCSPRSGDLSVYWYQQSLDQGLQFLIQYYNGEERAKGNILERFSAQQFPDLHSELNLSSLELGDSALYFCASSVGLPREPQSGELFFGEGSRLTVL.

The genes are TRBV30 and TRBJ2-7; no clear D. The CDR3 sequence is 11 residues long. Deletions cut 0 bases from V and 4 bases from J, with 4 bases between. Looked up from germline, CDR1 is GTSNPN and CDR2 is SVGIG (reference sequence). The chain's CDR3 is CAWSVVYEQYF. Here the CDR3 DNA reads TGTGCCTGGAGTGTAGTGTACGAGCAGTACTTC.

The chain couples TRBV11-3 to TRBJ2-5, with a weak D call TRBD2 (6 bases). This CDR3 region has 15 residues. Germline V gene lookup returns CDR1 SGHNT and CDR2 YENEEA. V was pared by 5 bases and J by 1 base, with 14 bases between. DNA of the CDR3: TGTGCCAGCAGCAATCCGGGACTCCTCCAAGAGACCCAGTACTTC. This encodes CASSNPGLLQETQYF.

This clone was observed a handful of times. This chain connects TRBV27 to TRBJ2-7; D possibly corresponds to TRBD2 (6 bases). This CDR3 comprises 15 residues. V was trimmed by 7 bases and J by 2 bases, leaving 18 bases between them. CDR1 is MNHEY, CDR2 SMNVEV, per germline (reference sequence). The CDR3, as DNA: TGTGCCAGCACCCCTCGCAGCGGAGGGGCCTACGAGCAGTACTTC. Its protein is CASTPRSGGAYEQYF.

This clone was found a few times. The chain links TRBV19 to TRBJ1-5; D might be TRBD1 (5 bases). This CDR3 has 12 amino acids. Trimming took 11 bases from V and 4 from J, leaving 12 bases between them. Germline lookup yields CDR1 LNHDA and CDR2 SQIVND (reference sequence). The CDR3 sequence: CAGGGGNQPQHF. In nucleotides, the CDR3 is TGTGCCGGGGGTGGGGGGAATCAGCCCCAGCATTTT.

The chain uses TRBV7-8 and TRBJ2-1; 7 bases agree with TRBD2. The CDR3 covers 15 residues. Per germline, CDR1 SGHVS and CDR2 FQNEAQ. The ends lost 2 bases at V and 1 base at J; junction bases unmatched: 2. CDR3 coding DNA: TGTGCCAGCAGCTTACAGGGAGGGTCCTACAATGAGCAGTTCTTC. Protein sequence: CASSLQGGSYNEQFF. Variable domain in full (rest from reference TRBV7-8 and TRBJ2-1): GAGVSQSPRYKVAKRGQDVALRCDPISGHVSLFWYQQALGQGPEFLTYFQNEAQLDKSGLPSDRFFAERPEGSVSTLKIQRTQQEDSAVYLCASSLQGGSYNEQFFGPGTRLTVL.

V and J are TRBV6-5 and TRBJ2-7; possible D gene TRBD1, 5 bases. The germline V gene has CDR1 MNHEY and CDR2 SVGAGI. Trimming shortened V by 2 bases and J by 6 bases, and 11 bases separated the two germline ends. The CDR3 is 13 residues long. The CDR3 region is CASSYGRGGEQYF. Here the CDR3 DNA reads TGTGCCAGCAGTTACGGTAGGGGTGGCGAGCAGTACTTC.

This clone was observed once. V and J are TRBV10-1 and TRBJ2-3; no reliable D call. V lost 2 bases and J 5 bases, leaving 14 bases between the germline ends. From germline, CDR1 is WNHNN and CDR2 SYGVQD (reference sequence). The CDR3 has 15 amino acids. In DNA, the CDR3 is TGCGCCAGCAGTGAGAGGGCAGGAAGAGGAGATACGCAGTATTTT. It codes for CASSERAGRGDTQYF.